This TCR beta chain is drawn from a study of cytomegalovirus exposure and HLA in healthy donors. The V gene's germline CDR1 is LNHDA and CDR2 SQIVND (reference sequence). The CDR3 covers 18 residues. Trimming took 3 bases from V and 2 from J; bases not matched to a gene: 7. 13 Jbeta primers and 60 Vbeta primers were used for the PCR. TCRdb keeps only in-frame clones here, not all; method: immunoSEQ multiplex PCR. The sample yields some 130,000 clones, roughly 75% seen once. The genes are TRBV19 and TRBJ2-6; 10 bases match TRBD2. The TCR sequence derives from a young man in good health. Sequenced input: PBMCs. The chain's CDR3 is CASSISSGRAPGANVLTF. The CDR3 nucleotides are TGTGCCAGTAGTATCTCCAGCGGGAGGGCGCCTGGGGCCAACGTCCTGACTTTC.